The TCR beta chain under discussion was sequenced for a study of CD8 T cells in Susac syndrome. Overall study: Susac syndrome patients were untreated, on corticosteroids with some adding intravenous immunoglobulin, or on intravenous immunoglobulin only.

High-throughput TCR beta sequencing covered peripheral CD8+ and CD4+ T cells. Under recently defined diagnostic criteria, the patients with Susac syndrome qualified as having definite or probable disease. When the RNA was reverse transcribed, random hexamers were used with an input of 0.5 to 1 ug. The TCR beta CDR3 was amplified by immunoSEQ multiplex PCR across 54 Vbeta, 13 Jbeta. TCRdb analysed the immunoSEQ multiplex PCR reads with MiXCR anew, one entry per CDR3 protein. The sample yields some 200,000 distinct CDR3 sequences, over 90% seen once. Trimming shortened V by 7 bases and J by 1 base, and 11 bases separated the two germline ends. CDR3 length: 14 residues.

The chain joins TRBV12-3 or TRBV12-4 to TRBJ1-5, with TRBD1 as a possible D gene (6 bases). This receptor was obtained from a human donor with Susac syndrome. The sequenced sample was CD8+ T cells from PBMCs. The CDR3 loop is CASIDQGSNQPQHF. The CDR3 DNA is TGTGCCAGCATCGACCAGGGGAGCAATCAGCCCCAGCATTTT.